Listed below are T cell receptor beta chains from one sample, sequenced in a study of T-cell reconstitution after alpha-beta-depleted transplantation in children. Each CDR3 protein gets one entry after TCRdb re-called the PCR reads with MiXCR. Among about 230,000 distinct CDR3 sequences listed, 8% to 10% were seen once. The sequencing here drew on PBMCs from the stem cell graft donor, taken from the stem cell graft. The receptors were gathered from a human donor who donated a stem cell graft to a child with acute lymphoblastic leukemia. Both conserved end residues are part of each CDR3. D genes are given only for firm matches. Rows may omit the clone size; those that give it use once, few, many or a size class.

many,TRBJ1-1,NA,TRBV7-9,CASSSPGGNMNTEAFF,TGTGCCAGCAGCTCCCCTGGGGGTAATATGAACACTGAAGCTTTCTTT
NA,TRBJ2-3,NA,TRBV11-2,CASSLVTSSTNTQYF,TGTGCCAGCAGCTTAGTTACCAGTAGCACAAATACGCAGTATTTT
many,TRBJ1-1,TRBD1,TRBV7-8,CASSTRDRGHGEAFF,TGTGCCAGCAGCACCCGGGACAGGGGGCATGGTGAAGCTTTCTTT
many,TRBJ1-1,NA,TRBV12-3/TRBV12-4,CASSLWGEAAEAFF,TGTGCCAGCAGTTTATGGGGGGAAGCAGCTGAAGCTTTCTTT
NA,TRBJ2-1,NA,TRBV10-3,CAISESPPSSYNEQFF,TGTGCCATCAGTGAGTCTCCCCCGAGCTCCTACAATGAGCAGTTCTTC
many,TRBJ1-5,TRBD1,TRBV5-1,CASSPGTGDLPQHF,TGCGCCAGCAGCCCCGGGACAGGGGACCTGCCCCAGCATTTT
many,TRBJ1-1,NA,TRBV11-2,CASSLDPRTEAFF,TGTGCCAGCAGCTTAGATCCGAGAACTGAAGCTTTCTTT
few,TRBJ2-4,TRBD2,TRBV20-1,CSAISWTSGGQNIQYF,TGCAGTGCTATCTCTTGGACTAGCGGGGGGCAAAACATTCAGTACTTC
many,TRBJ2-7,NA,TRBV3-1,CASSQAGGTIGRGLNEQYF,TGTGCCAGCAGCCAAGCGGGAGGGACCATAGGCAGGGGGCTCAACGAGCAGTACTTC
NA,TRBJ1-5,NA,TRBV12-3/TRBV12-4,CASSPPGEYSNQPQHF,TGTGCCAGCAGTCCGCCTGGGGAATATAGCAATCAGCCCCAGCATTTT
few,TRBJ1-1,NA,TRBV11-2,CASRTDYTEAFF,TGTGCCAGCCGGACAGATTACACTGAAGCTTTCTTT
few,TRBJ1-1,TRBD1,TRBV7-6,CASSRRTGGNTEAFF,TGTGCCAGCAGCCGAAGGACAGGAGGGAACACTGAAGCTTTCTTT
NA,TRBJ2-1,TRBD2,TRBV5-1,CASSWGGLAGYNEQFF,TGCGCCAGCAGCTGGGGGGGACTAGCGGGGTACAATGAGCAGTTCTTC
few,TRBJ1-1,TRBD1,TRBV4-3,CASSHRDRPNTEAFF,TGCGCCAGCAGCCATCGGGACAGGCCTAACACTGAAGCTTTCTTT
many,TRBJ2-1,NA,TRBV7-7,CASSLAVQGNEQFF,TGTGCCAGCAGCTTAGCCGTTCAGGGCAATGAGCAGTTCTTC
many,TRBJ2-2,TRBD2,TRBV10-2,CASGGGVGELFF,TGCGCCAGCGGGGGGGGTGTCGGGGAGCTGTTTTTT
few,TRBJ2-1,TRBD2,TRBV5-1,CASSLNPGGRYNEQFF,TGCGCCAGCAGCCTGAACCCCGGGGGGAGGTACAATGAGCAGTTCTTC
many,TRBJ2-7,TRBD1,TRBV24-1,CATSDNGQGADEQYF,TGTGCCACCAGTGATAACGGACAGGGGGCAGACGAGCAGTACTTC
few,TRBJ2-6,NA,TRBV6-1,CAVRFSGANVLTF,TGTGCCGTTAGATTCTCTGGGGCCAACGTCCTGACTTTC
NA,TRBJ1-4,NA,TRBV5-6,CASSLEGLNEKLFF,TGTGCCAGCAGCTTGGAGGGGTTAAATGAAAAACTGTTTTTT
many,TRBJ1-6,NA,TRBV11-3,CASSLVTGGNSPLHF,TGTGCCAGCAGCTTAGTGACAGGCGGTAATTCACCCCTCCACTTT
few,TRBJ1-1,NA,TRBV7-9,CASSPSYEAFF,TGTGCCAGCAGCCCCTCTTATGAAGCTTTCTTT
few,TRBJ2-1,NA,TRBV6-2/TRBV6-3,CASSYSTRSNTYNEQFF,TGTGCCAGCAGTTACTCGACTCGTTCAAATACCTACAATGAGCAGTTCTTC
few,TRBJ2-7,NA,TRBV29-1,CSSKGGDNSYEQYF,TGCAGCTCCAAGGGGGGGGACAACTCCTACGAGCAGTACTTC
many,TRBJ2-3,NA,TRBV20-1,CSADRLETSTDTQYF,TGCAGTGCCGACAGACTCGAAACTAGCACAGATACGCAGTATTTT
NA,TRBJ1-3,TRBD1,TRBV5-1,CASSHDRDRGGNTIYF,TGCGCCAGCAGCCATGACCGGGACAGGGGTGGAAACACCATATATTTT
many,TRBJ2-7,NA,TRBV29-1,CSGVTTGVPYEQYF,TGCAGCGGAGTAACGACAGGAGTCCCCTACGAGCAGTACTTC
few,TRBJ2-5,NA,TRBV7-2,CASSLAQPSGGETQYF,TGTGCCAGCAGCTTAGCACAACCCAGCGGTGGGGAGACCCAGTACTTC
many,TRBJ2-5,TRBD2,TRBV5-6,CASSSLTSGLQETQYF,TGTGCCAGCAGCTCTTTGACTAGCGGCTTACAAGAGACCCAGTACTTC
NA,TRBJ2-2,TRBD1,TRBV5-1,CASSHRRPGTGAGTGELFF,TGCGCCAGCAGCCACCGCCGCCCCGGGACAGGGGCTGGCACCGGGGAGCTGTTTTTT
many,TRBJ2-7,TRBD1,TRBV18,CASSQGALTYEQYF,TGTGCCAGCTCACAGGGGGCGCTTACCTACGAGCAGTACTTC
few,TRBJ1-3,NA,TRBV20-1,CSAREGGSGAGNTIYF,TGCAGTGCTAGAGAAGGTGGCTCGGGGGCTGGAAACACCATATATTTT
many,TRBJ2-1,NA,TRBV5-1,CASSSLDSSVGLNEQFF,TGCGCCAGCAGCTCCCTGGACAGCTCGGTAGGGCTCAATGAGCAGTTCTTC
few,TRBJ1-2,NA,TRBV29-1,CRADGPSGYGYTF,TGCAGAGCAGACGGACCATCAGGGTATGGCTACACCTTC
NA,TRBJ1-3,TRBD1,TRBV10-3,CAISEPGQVTTGGNPIYF,TGTGCCATCAGTGAGCCGGGACAGGTAACCACGGGAGGAAACCCCATATATTTT
NA,TRBJ2-5,TRBD2,TRBV2,CASSGDILAGRETQYF,TGTGCCAGCAGTGGCGATATTCTAGCGGGGAGGGAGACCCAGTACTTC
NA,TRBJ2-2,NA,TRBV12-3/TRBV12-4,CASSRVPYTGELFF,TGTGCCAGCAGTCGAGTCCCCTACACCGGGGAGCTGTTTTTT